This record looks at one TCR beta chain sequence and its context. This clone's antigen is unknown. No base-level quality is on record; no much larger clone is a single base apart. The sample comes from a study of blood T cell repertoires in COVID-19 (dated by TCRdb to 2020 to 2021). At the level of the whole study: Samples covering the acute and convalescent phases of COVID-19 were provided by collaborators in the United States, Italy and Spain. The material from the prospective study consisted of cDNA or gDNA derived from T cells, B-cell-depleted T cells, or PBMCs. The dataset comprised deeply sampled blood TCRbeta repertoires from subjects exposed to, actively infected with, or recovered from COVID-19. The repertoires were released in a freely available public database meant as a resource for research on the immune response to SARS-CoV-2. Samples came from the ongoing ImmuneRACE study (first 160 participants) plus 1,254 subjects from 6 global collaborators. Nearly every sample came with metadata listing a de-identified subject ID, COVID-19 status, age in years and sex. Where available, HLA class I and class II types were taken from metadata supplied by the sample provider and were not determined by assay-based typing.

General study outcomes and caveats: How much clinical and demographic metadata was included differed by source and by participant, and the metadata was provided uncurated.

The immunoSEQ Assay, a bias-controlled multiplex PCR, was used to amplify TCRbeta CDR3 regions from genomic DNA. The paper's processing steps were these. The number of nucleated cells in each sample was estimated from the amplification of reference gene primers within the assay. To quantify the absolute abundance of each unique TCRbeta CDR3 rearrangement, sequence reads were collapsed and filtered. For each sample, productive Simpson clonality was calculated as the square root of Simpson's diversity index over productive rearrangements. Not all clones reach the TCRdb copy of this immuneACCESS table, which keeps in-frame sequences only. Checked studies attribute under half of the gap to unresolved V genes and leave the rest unexplained. That table furnishes V, J and clone size, whereas the DNA furnished D and trimming. The sample table lists about 130,000 clones, roughly 89% of them with a count of one. The ten largest clones represent around 4.5% of the sample.

CDR1 and CDR2 are drawn from the germline V gene: SNHLY, FYNNEI. From V the trimming removes 7 bases and from J it removes 5 bases, while the gene matches leave 7 bases of the junction unaccounted for. Reading from cysteine to phenylalanine, the CDR3 counts 14 amino acids. Only CDR3 DNA remains: 42 bases, in frame from the first base. At one collaborating source in Seattle, patients were enrolled during active infection and were followed longitudinally through the course of disease. Each collaborating institution followed its own protocols to collect whole blood in K2EDTA tubes. For TCRbeta analysis, collaborators shipped samples as frozen whole blood, isolated PBMCs, or DNA extracted from either of those sample types.

This TCR was sampled from a man aged 55 to 70 with COVID-19, enrolled during active disease. Sequencing was done on a sample of peripheral blood. This chain is built from TRBV2 and TRBJ1-4, and 7 junctional nucleotides match TRBD1. DNA sequence: TGTGCCAGCAACCCGGGACAGAAAAATGAAAAACTGTTTTTT. Its amino acids are CASNPGQKNEKLFF.